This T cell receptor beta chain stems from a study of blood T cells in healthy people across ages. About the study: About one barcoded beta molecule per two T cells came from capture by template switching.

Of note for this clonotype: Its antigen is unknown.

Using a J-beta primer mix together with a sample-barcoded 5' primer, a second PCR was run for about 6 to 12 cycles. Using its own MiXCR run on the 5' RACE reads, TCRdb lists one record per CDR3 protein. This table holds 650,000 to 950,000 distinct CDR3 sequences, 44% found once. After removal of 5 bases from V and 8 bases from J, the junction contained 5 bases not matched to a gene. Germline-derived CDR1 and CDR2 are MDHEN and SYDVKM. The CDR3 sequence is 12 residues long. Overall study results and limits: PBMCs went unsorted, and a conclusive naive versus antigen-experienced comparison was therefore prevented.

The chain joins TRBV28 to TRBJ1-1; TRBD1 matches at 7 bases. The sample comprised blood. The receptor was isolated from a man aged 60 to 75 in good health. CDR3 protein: CASSTGTEEAFF. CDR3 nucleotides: TGTGCCAGCAGTACCGGGACAGAAGAAGCTTTCTTT.